This TCR beta chain was captured in a study of blood T cell repertoires in COVID-19. Study-wide context: Sites in the United States, Italy and Spain provided acute and convalescent COVID-19 samples.

Donors of Cohort 3 who recovered were those that had two negative PCRs, clearance, or symptom resolution. Original data processing: Estimation of nucleated cell counts was performed using reference gene primer amplification. Sequencing was performed with immunoSEQ multiplex PCR; in TCRdb, only in-frame clones are kept and a portion is missing. V and J calls and clone size are copied from that table; D and trimming were computed from the DNA. The data contain hundreds of thousands of clones, over 75% of them seen just once; the ten biggest clones take up around 1.1%. This receptor was obtained from a man aged 30 to 45 who had recovered from COVID-19. The specimen was PBMCs or T cells enriched from blood (not recorded which).

For the CDR3, the DNA is TGTGCCAGCAGCTTGAGGGAGGGAAGCACTGAAGCTTTCTTT. This translates into CASSLREGSTEAFF. This sequence joins TRBV11-1 and TRBJ1-1; D remains ambiguous. V was pared by 3 bases and J by 4 bases, with 12 bases between. The germline V gene has CDR1 SGHAT and CDR2 FQDESV (reference sequence). The CDR3 loop spans 14 amino acids. Together with reference TRBV11-1 and TRBJ1-1, the CDR3 gives the full variable domain: EAEVAQSPRYKITEKSQAVAFWCDPISGHATLYWYRQILGQGPELLVQFQDESVVDDSQLPKDRFSAERLKGVDSTLKIQPAELGDSAMYLCASSLREGSTEAFFGQGTRLTVV.